This TCR beta chain originates from a study of shared clonotypes between healthy human individuals. Study results and caveats: What rarefaction showed was incomplete sorted-subset sequencing despite large depth.

Some clones are missing from TCRdb's copy, which holds only in-frame ones; the method was immunoSEQ multiplex PCR. The profile shows about 820,000 clones, about 91% of them singletons. Of note for this clone: The antigen remains undetermined.

The naive CD8 population came from CD45RO-negative cells selected for CCR7, without terminally differentiated effector memory CD45RA+ cells. The receptor's source is a man in his thirties or forties in good health. The sequenced material came from naive CD8+ T cells sorted from blood.

The CDR3 protein is CSVEEGRQGAISGANVLTF. DNA of the CDR3: TGCAGCGTTGAAGAGGGAAGACAGGGGGCAATCTCTGGGGCCAACGTCCTGACTTTC. The V and J genes are TRBV29-1 and TRBJ2-6; 10 nucleotides match TRBD1. The CDR3 is made up of 19 amino acids. Germline CDR1 and CDR2: SQVTM and ANQGSEA. Unmatched junction bases numbered 8, after V lost 0 bases and J lost 0 bases.